What follows is one TCR beta chain and its context. TCRdb keeps only in-frame clones here, not all; method: immunoSEQ multiplex PCR. This sample has about 93,000 clones; around 92% occur once, and the top ten carry 2% to 2.5%. These data belong to a study of T cell changes during pregnancy in multiple sclerosis. The receptor was derived from a female donor with multiple sclerosis, enrolled in a pregnancy study. Sequenced here: peripheral blood, sampled after pregnancy.

Here the CDR3 DNA reads TGCGCCAGCAGTGAACCGTCCCTCCGACTAGCGGGAGGGCCCTACGAGCAGTACTTC. Protein product: CASSEPSLRLAGGPYEQYF. This chain links TRBV10-1 with TRBJ2-7, with 14 bases that match TRBD2. The CDR3 has 19 amino acids. The ends lost 3 bases at V and 2 bases at J; junction bases unmatched: 12. Germline lookup yields CDR1 WNHNN and CDR2 SYGVQD (reference sequence).